These T cell receptor beta chains were read from a single sample in a study of blood T cell repertoires in COVID-19. Some clones are missing from TCRdb's copy, which holds only in-frame ones; the method was immunoSEQ multiplex PCR. There are 300,000 to 350,000 clones in the sample; about 87% occur only once, and around 8.9% lies in the top ten. Sequencing input: peripheral blood. The receptors originated from a man in his thirties or forties with COVID-19, enrolled during active disease. Both conserved end residues are part of each CDR3. Fields, in order: D gene, J gene, V gene, clone size, CDR3 length, CDR3 protein, CDR3 DNA. D genes are given only for firm matches. Size is stated for part of the rows, as once, few or many counts, or as a class when the clone is expanded.

d_gene: TRBD1
j_gene: TRBJ2-7
v_gene: TRBV5-1
abundance: NA
len: 15
CDR3aa: CASSLGTGPPWEQYF
CDR3nt: TGCGCCAGCAGCTTGGGGACAGGGCCCCCCTGGGAGCAGTACTTC

d_gene: TRBD1
j_gene: TRBJ1-1
v_gene: TRBV6-5
abundance: NA
len: 16
CDR3aa: CASSYLGQGVTFEAFF
CDR3nt: TGTGCCAGCAGTTACTTGGGACAGGGGGTAACGTTTGAAGCTTTCTTT

d_gene: NA
j_gene: TRBJ1-5
v_gene: TRBV6-6
abundance: NA
len: 14
CDR3aa: CASSYTGRDQPQHF
CDR3nt: TGTGCCAGCAGTTACACGGGGAGGGATCAGCCCCAGCATTTT

d_gene: TRBD2
j_gene: TRBJ2-7
v_gene: TRBV28
abundance: NA
len: 15
CDR3aa: CASRPGLAITDEQYF
CDR3nt: TGTGCCAGCAGACCGGGACTAGCGATTACCGACGAGCAGTACTTC

d_gene: TRBD1
j_gene: TRBJ1-2
v_gene: TRBV6-5
abundance: NA
len: 14
CDR3aa: CASSTPGQAKGYTF
CDR3nt: TGTGCCAGCAGTACACCGGGACAGGCTAAGGGCTACACCTTC

d_gene: TRBD2
j_gene: TRBJ2-5
v_gene: TRBV4-1
abundance: NA
len: 22
CDR3aa: CASSPDPLTSGGPGTYQETQYF
CDR3nt: TGCGCCAGCAGCCCCGACCCACTGACTAGCGGGGGTCCTGGAACTTACCAAGAGACCCAGTACTTC

d_gene: NA
j_gene: TRBJ1-1
v_gene: TRBV15
abundance: NA
len: 15
CDR3aa: CATSRDSSDFTEAFF
CDR3nt: TGTGCCACCAGCAGAGACAGTTCGGACTTCACTGAAGCTTTCTTT

d_gene: TRBD1
j_gene: TRBJ2-1
v_gene: TRBV14
abundance: NA
len: 13
CDR3aa: CASSQTSGTGQFF
CDR3nt: TGTGCCAGCAGCCAAACTTCCGGGACAGGGCAATTCTTC

d_gene: TRBD1
j_gene: TRBJ1-5
v_gene: TRBV4-1
abundance: NA
len: 17
CDR3aa: CASSQRVGTAFDQPQHF
CDR3nt: TGCGCCAGCAGCCAAAGAGTCGGGACAGCATTTGATCAGCCCCAGCATTTT

d_gene: NA
j_gene: TRBJ2-1
v_gene: TRBV7-9
abundance: NA
len: 13
CDR3aa: CASSLVQGGEQFF
CDR3nt: TGTGCCAGCAGCTTAGTTCAGGGAGGTGAGCAGTTCTTC

d_gene: NA
j_gene: TRBJ2-2
v_gene: TRBV9
abundance: NA
len: 16
CDR3aa: CASSPSPGTAPGELFF
CDR3nt: TGTGCCAGCAGCCCAAGCCCGGGAACAGCCCCCGGGGAGCTGTTTTTT

d_gene: NA
j_gene: TRBJ2-3
v_gene: TRBV4-3
abundance: NA
len: 18
CDR3aa: CASSQDDRPGILTDTQYF
CDR3nt: TGCGCCAGCAGCCAAGATGATCGGCCAGGGATCCTCACAGATACGCAGTATTTT

d_gene: NA
j_gene: TRBJ2-2
v_gene: TRBV6-2/TRBV6-3
abundance: once
len: 15
CDR3aa: CASSWGRQQTGELFF
CDR3nt: TGTGCCAGCAGTTGGGGGCGGCAACAAACCGGGGAGCTGTTTTTT

d_gene: NA
j_gene: TRBJ1-6
v_gene: TRBV6-5
abundance: NA
len: 12
CDR3aa: CASSYSNRPLHF
CDR3nt: TGTGCCAGCAGTTACTCGAACAGGCCTCTCCACTTT

d_gene: NA
j_gene: TRBJ1-3
v_gene: TRBV5-1
abundance: NA
len: 14
CDR3aa: CASSPAGQGNTIYF
CDR3nt: TGCGCCAGCAGCCCTGCTGGACAGGGAAACACCATATATTTT

d_gene: NA
j_gene: TRBJ2-5
v_gene: TRBV30
abundance: NA
len: 13
CDR3aa: CAWSQQGRETQYF
CDR3nt: TGTGCCTGGAGTCAACAGGGCCGGGAGACCCAGTACTTC

d_gene: NA
j_gene: TRBJ2-7
v_gene: TRBV30
abundance: many
len: 12
CDR3aa: CAWSPTTYEQYF
CDR3nt: TGTGCCTGGAGTCCAACAACCTACGAGCAGTACTTC

d_gene: NA
j_gene: TRBJ2-1
v_gene: TRBV7-9
abundance: NA
len: 14
CDR3aa: CASSLAGEYNEQFF
CDR3nt: TGTGCCAGCAGCTTAGCGGGAGAATACAATGAGCAGTTCTTC

d_gene: NA
j_gene: TRBJ1-6
v_gene: TRBV30
abundance: few
len: 15
CDR3aa: CAWSVRVFGNSPLHF
CDR3nt: TGTGCCTGGAGTGTACGGGTTTTCGGTAATTCACCCCTCCACTTT

d_gene: NA
j_gene: TRBJ1-3
v_gene: TRBV5-1
abundance: NA
len: 17
CDR3aa: CASSLTGIPSSGNTIYF
CDR3nt: TGCGCCAGCAGCTTGACAGGGATTCCTTCCTCTGGAAACACCATATATTTT

d_gene: TRBD1
j_gene: TRBJ1-5
v_gene: TRBV2
abundance: once
len: 14
CDR3aa: CASKRQGVDQPQHF
CDR3nt: TGTGCCAGCAAAAGACAGGGGGTGGATCAGCCCCAGCATTTT

d_gene: TRBD2
j_gene: TRBJ2-2
v_gene: TRBV2
abundance: once
len: 15
CDR3aa: CASRVAGVDTGELFF
CDR3nt: TGTGCCAGCAGGGTAGCGGGAGTGGACACCGGGGAGCTGTTTTTT

d_gene: TRBD1
j_gene: TRBJ1-1
v_gene: TRBV5-1
abundance: NA
len: 15
CDR3aa: CASSSGQGLNTEAFF
CDR3nt: TGCGCCAGCAGCTCGGGACAGGGGTTGAACACTGAAGCTTTCTTT

d_gene: NA
j_gene: TRBJ1-1
v_gene: TRBV27
abundance: NA
len: 16
CDR3aa: CASSWTSKGVNTEAFF
CDR3nt: TGTGCCAGCAGTTGGACTTCTAAGGGGGTTAACACTGAAGCTTTCTTT

d_gene: TRBD2
j_gene: TRBJ2-2
v_gene: TRBV6-6
abundance: NA
len: 15
CDR3aa: CASSYPLAATGELFF
CDR3nt: TGTGCCAGCAGTTACCCCCTAGCGGCCACCGGGGAGCTGTTTTTT

d_gene: NA
j_gene: TRBJ1-2
v_gene: TRBV19
abundance: once
len: 14
CDR3aa: CASSVGGASYGYTF
CDR3nt: TGTGCCAGTAGCGTCGGGGGGGCCTCCTATGGCTACACCTTC

d_gene: TRBD1
j_gene: TRBJ1-5
v_gene: TRBV27
abundance: few
len: 15
CDR3aa: CASSFVGTGYQPQHF
CDR3nt: TGTGCCAGCAGTTTTGTGGGGACAGGGTATCAGCCCCAGCATTTT